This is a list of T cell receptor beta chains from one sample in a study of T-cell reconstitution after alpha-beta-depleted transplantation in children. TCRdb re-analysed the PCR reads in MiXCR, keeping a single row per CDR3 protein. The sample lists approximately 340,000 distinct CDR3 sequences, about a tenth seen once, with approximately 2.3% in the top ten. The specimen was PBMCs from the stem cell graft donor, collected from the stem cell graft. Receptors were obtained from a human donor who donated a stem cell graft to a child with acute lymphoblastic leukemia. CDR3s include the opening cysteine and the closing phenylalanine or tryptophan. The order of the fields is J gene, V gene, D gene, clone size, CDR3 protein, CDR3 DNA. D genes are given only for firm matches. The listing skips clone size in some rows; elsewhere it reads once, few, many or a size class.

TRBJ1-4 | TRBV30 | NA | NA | CAWSGGPEKLFF | TGTGCCTGGAGTGGCGGGCCTGAAAAACTGTTTTTT
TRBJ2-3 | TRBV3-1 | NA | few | CASSQTAGADTQYF | TGTGCCAGCAGCCAAACGGCTGGCGCAGATACGCAGTATTTT
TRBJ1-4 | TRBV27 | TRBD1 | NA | CASSFTGEDEKLFF | TGTGCCAGCAGTTTCACAGGGGAGGATGAAAAACTGTTTTTT
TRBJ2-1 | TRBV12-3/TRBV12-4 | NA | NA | CASSSLTRGNEQFF | TGTGCCAGCTCCTCCCTGACCCGGGGGAATGAGCAGTTCTTC
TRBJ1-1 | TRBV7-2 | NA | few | CASSLGRGSAEAFF | TGTGCCAGCAGCTTAGGAAGGGGGTCGGCTGAAGCTTTCTTT
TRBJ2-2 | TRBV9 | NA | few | CASQAMGTGELFF | TGTGCCAGCCAAGCGATGGGAACCGGGGAGCTGTTTTTT
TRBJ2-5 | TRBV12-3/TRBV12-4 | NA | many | CASSSNTPGETQYF | TGTGCCAGCAGCTCTAACACCCCCGGGGAGACCCAGTACTTC
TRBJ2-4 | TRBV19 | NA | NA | CASSGGTASTLAKNIQYF | TGTGCCAGTAGTGGAGGGACAGCCTCTACCCTAGCCAAAAACATTCAGTACTTC
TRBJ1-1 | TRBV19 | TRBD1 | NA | CATASTPGQKAFF | TGTGCCACCGCCAGTACTCCGGGACAGAAAGCTTTCTTT
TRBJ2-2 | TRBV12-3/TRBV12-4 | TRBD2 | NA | CASSFGRTSGRALTGELFF | TGTGCCAGTAGTTTCGGGCGGACTAGCGGGAGGGCCCTCACCGGGGAGCTGTTTTTT
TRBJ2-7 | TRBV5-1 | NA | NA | CASSFVTDDSYEQYF | TGCGCCAGCAGCTTCGTGACAGACGACTCCTACGAGCAGTACTTC
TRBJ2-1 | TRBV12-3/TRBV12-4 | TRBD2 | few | CASTNLGRAGGFYNEQFF | TGTGCCAGCACTAATTTGGGACGAGCGGGAGGATTTTACAATGAGCAGTTCTTC
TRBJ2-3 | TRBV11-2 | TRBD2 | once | CASSLTSRKTADTQYF | TGTGCCAGCAGCTTGACTAGCAGGAAAACGGCAGATACGCAGTATTTT
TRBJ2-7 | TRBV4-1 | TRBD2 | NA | CASSQAFASGRSYEQYF | TGCGCCAGCAGCCAAGCCTTTGCTAGCGGGAGATCCTACGAGCAGTACTTC
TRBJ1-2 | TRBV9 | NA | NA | CASSGGNYGYTF | TGTGCCAGCAGCGGAGGAAACTATGGCTACACCTTC
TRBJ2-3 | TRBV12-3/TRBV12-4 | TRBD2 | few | CASSSPGTSRDTQYF | TGTGCCAGCAGTTCCCCCGGGACTAGTAGAGATACGCAGTATTTT
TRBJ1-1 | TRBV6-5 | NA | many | CASRAGGTEAFF | TGTGCCAGCAGGGCCGGGGGCACTGAAGCTTTCTTT
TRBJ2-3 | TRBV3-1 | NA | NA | CASSHDRLVPDTQYF | TGTGCCAGCAGCCACGATCGACTAGTCCCAGATACGCAGTATTTT
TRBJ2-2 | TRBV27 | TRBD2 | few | CASSHRGQGGAGELFF | TGTGCCAGCAGCCACCGAGGCCAGGGAGGGGCCGGGGAGCTGTTTTTT
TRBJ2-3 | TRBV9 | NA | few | CASSVELETDTQYF | TGTGCCAGCAGCGTAGAGTTAGAAACAGATACGCAGTATTTT
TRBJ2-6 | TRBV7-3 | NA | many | CASSPDYSGANVLTF | TGTGCCAGCAGCCCAGACTACTCTGGGGCCAACGTCCTGACTTTC
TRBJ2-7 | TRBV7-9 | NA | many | CASSSTGLSYEQYF | TGTGCCAGCAGCTCGACGGGCCTAAGCTACGAGCAGTACTTC
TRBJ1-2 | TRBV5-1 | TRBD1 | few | CASSSQGDGYTF | TGCGCCAGCAGCTCACAGGGGGATGGCTACACCTTC
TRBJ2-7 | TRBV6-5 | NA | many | CASSYSPGAPYEQYF | TGTGCCAGCAGTTACTCCCCAGGGGCTCCCTACGAGCAGTACTTC
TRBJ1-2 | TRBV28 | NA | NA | CASSTGIPSGYTF | TGTGCCAGCAGCACCGGTATCCCGTCGGGCTACACCTTC
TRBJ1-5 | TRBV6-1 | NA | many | CASSRTVSNQPQHF | TGTGCCAGCAGCCGGACAGTTAGCAATCAGCCCCAGCATTTT
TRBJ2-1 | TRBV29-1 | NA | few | CSVDRARSYNEQFF | TGCAGCGTTGATAGGGCGAGATCCTACAATGAGCAGTTCTTC
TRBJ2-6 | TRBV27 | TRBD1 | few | CASSFDRGVSGANVLTF | TGTGCCAGCAGTTTTGACAGGGGTGTTTCTGGGGCCAACGTCCTGACTTTC
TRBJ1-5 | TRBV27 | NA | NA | CASSRSFTSNQPQHF | TGTGCCAGCAGTCGGAGCTTTACTAGCAATCAGCCCCAGCATTTT
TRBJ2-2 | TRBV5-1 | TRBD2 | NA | CASSLSWASGYSGELFF | TGCGCCAGCAGCTTATCCTGGGCTAGCGGCTATTCCGGGGAGCTGTTTTTT
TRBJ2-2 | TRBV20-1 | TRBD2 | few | CSAKGLANTGELFF | TGCAGTGCGAAGGGACTAGCGAACACCGGGGAGCTGTTTTTT
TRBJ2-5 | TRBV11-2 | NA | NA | CASSLSWDHQETQYF | TGTGCCAGCAGCTTATCTTGGGATCACCAAGAGACCCAGTACTTC
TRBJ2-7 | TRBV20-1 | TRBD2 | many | CSARGVVLAGGYEQYF | TGCAGTGCTAGAGGGGTAGTACTAGCGGGGGGGTACGAGCAGTACTTC
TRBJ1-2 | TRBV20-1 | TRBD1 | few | CSARPTGGTNYGYTF | TGCAGTGCTAGACCGACAGGGGGAACTAACTATGGCTACACCTTC
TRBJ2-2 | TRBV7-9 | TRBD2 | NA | CASSLDGGSITGELFF | TGTGCCAGCAGCTTAGATGGCGGGAGTATCACCGGGGAGCTGTTTTTT
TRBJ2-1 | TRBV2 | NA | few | CASKGLYDEQFF | TGTGCCAGCAAGGGACTTTACGATGAGCAGTTCTTC
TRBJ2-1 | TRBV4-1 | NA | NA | CASSRGQVGGNEQFF | TGCGCCAGCAGCCGCGGACAGGTGGGGGGCAATGAGCAGTTCTTC
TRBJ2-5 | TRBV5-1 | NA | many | CASSFSGNQETQYF | TGCGCCAGCAGCTTCAGCGGTAACCAAGAGACCCAGTACTTC
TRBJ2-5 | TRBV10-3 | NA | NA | CAISGEEATEETQYF | TGTGCCATCAGTGGGGAAGAGGCCACAGAAGAGACCCAGTACTTC
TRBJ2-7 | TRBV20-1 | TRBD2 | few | CSASDGLAGGYEQYF | TGCAGTGCTAGTGATGGCCTAGCGGGAGGATACGAGCAGTACTTC
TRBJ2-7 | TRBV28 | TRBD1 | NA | CASSRGRGQGGYEQYF | TGTGCCAGCAGTCGCGGGAGGGGACAGGGGGGCTACGAGCAGTACTTC
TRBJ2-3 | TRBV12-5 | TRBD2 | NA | CASGGEPSIGVPTPSGTGTDTQYF | TGTGCTAGTGGTGGCGAGCCTTCTATAGGAGTTCCAACCCCTAGCGGGACGGGCACAGATACGCAGTATTTT
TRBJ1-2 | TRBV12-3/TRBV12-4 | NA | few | CASLILGRSNYGYTF | TGTGCCAGCCTTATCCTGGGGAGGTCTAACTATGGCTACACCTTC
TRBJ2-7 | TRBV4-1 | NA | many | CASSPSSASYEQYF | TGCGCCAGCAGCCCATCTAGCGCGTCCTACGAGCAGTACTTC
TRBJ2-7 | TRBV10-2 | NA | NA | CASRRGLEGNYEQYF | TGCGCCAGCAGGAGGGGACTCGAAGGAAACTACGAGCAGTACTTC
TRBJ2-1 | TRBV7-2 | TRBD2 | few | CASSPIGGSSYNEQFF | TGTGCCAGCAGCCCTATTGGCGGGAGCTCCTACAATGAGCAGTTCTTC
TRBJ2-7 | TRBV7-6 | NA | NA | CASSSSVNPYEQYF | TGTGCCAGCAGCTCCTCGGTGAATCCCTACGAGCAGTACTTC
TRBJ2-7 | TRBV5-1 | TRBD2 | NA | CASSPGLLTSFSYEQYF | TGCGCCAGCAGCCCCGGCCTCCTGACTAGCTTCTCCTACGAGCAGTACTTC
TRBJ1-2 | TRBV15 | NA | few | CATSKEYGGGRPGYGYTF | TGTGCCACCAGCAAAGAATATGGGGGCGGCCGCCCAGGGTATGGCTACACCTTC
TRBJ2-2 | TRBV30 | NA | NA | CAWRDGARAFTGELFF | TGTGCCTGGAGGGATGGGGCCAGAGCGTTCACCGGGGAGCTGTTTTTT
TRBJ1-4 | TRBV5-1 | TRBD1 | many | CASSSKQGATNEKLFF | TGCGCCAGCAGCTCTAAACAGGGGGCAACTAATGAAAAACTGTTTTTT
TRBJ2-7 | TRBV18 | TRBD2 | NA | CASSPRGTSGAYEQYF | TGTGCCAGCTCACCACGTGGGACTAGCGGGGCTTACGAGCAGTACTTC
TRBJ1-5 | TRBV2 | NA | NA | CASSDLRENQPQHF | TGTGCCAGCAGTGATCTGAGGGAGAATCAGCCCCAGCATTTT
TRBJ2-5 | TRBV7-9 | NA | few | CASSLGPGGTQETQYF | TGTGCCAGCAGCTTAGGCCCCGGCGGGACCCAAGAGACCCAGTACTTC
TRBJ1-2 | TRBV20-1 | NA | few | CSARDRVANYGYTF | TGCAGTGCTAGAGACAGGGTGGCTAACTATGGCTACACCTTC
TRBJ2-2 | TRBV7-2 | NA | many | CASSLGQGGIGELFF | TGTGCCAGCAGCTTAGGGCAGGGGGGCATCGGGGAGCTGTTTTTT
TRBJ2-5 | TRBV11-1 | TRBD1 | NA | CASSLGIWGVMTGGQETQYF | TGTGCCAGCAGCTTAGGAATCTGGGGCGTGATGACAGGGGGCCAAGAGACCCAGTACTTC
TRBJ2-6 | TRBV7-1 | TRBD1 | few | CASSSERDRGDKKRSGANVLTF | TGTGCCAGCAGCTCAGAGAGGGACAGGGGTGACAAGAAACGCTCTGGGGCCAACGTCCTGACTTTC
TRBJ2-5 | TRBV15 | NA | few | CATSREERQETQYF | TGTGCCACCAGCAGAGAAGAGCGGCAAGAGACCCAGTACTTC
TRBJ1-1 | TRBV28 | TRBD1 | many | CASSGTGRQAFF | TGTGCCAGCAGCGGGACAGGCCGACAGGCTTTCTTT